The T cell receptor beta chain under discussion was sequenced for a study of blood T cell repertoires in COVID-19. Study-wide background: Sources were T cells, B-cell-depleted T cells, or PBMCs; the material itself was cDNA or gDNA.

The repertoire was sequenced with immunoSEQ multiplex PCR; TCRdb's copy has only in-frame clones and lacks some. The data show about 290,000 clones, about 89% seen once. CDR1 is MNHEY, CDR2 SVGAGI, per germline. Trimming took 7 bases from V and 0 from J; bases not matched to a gene: 5. The CDR3 is made up of 14 amino acids. This chain uses TRBV6-5 with TRBJ2-7; 8 bases fit TRBD2. Sequences were obtained from peripheral blood. The sequence derives from a woman aged 40 to 49 who had recovered from COVID-19. CDR3 in amino acids: CASIAGGVSYEQYF. The CDR3 DNA reads TGTGCCAGCATTGCGGGAGGAGTCTCCTACGAGCAGTACTTC.